This TCR beta chain comes out of a study of cytomegalovirus exposure and HLA in healthy donors (dated by TCRdb to 2017 to 2019). With regard to the full study: In an earlier analysis of roughly 500 of the donors, 276 Gb of sequence data and 95 million to 130 million unique TCR beta sequences from approximately 180 million T cells were reported. Every discovery cohort repertoire had been produced on one sequencing platform. The number of typed donors differed by locus: roughly 629-640 for A, B, C, DRB1 and DQB1; some 500 for DQA1; over 600 for DPA1; and some 430 for DPB1. Class I and class II HLA loci were covered by the typing at four-digit resolution. Roughly five DR-DQ haplotypes were handled as single units for association and clustering, since linkage in the cohort was strong. The T cell repertoires of 550 to 850 subjects were profiled by immunosequencing and related to cytomegalovirus serostatus. In a later genetic analysis, genome-wide SNP genotypes for about 65% of the roughly 700 donors were used, and that subset was treated as a discovery cohort. An earlier analysis of 450 to 750 of the donors used high-throughput TCR beta sequencing to judge whether each TCR beta V gene segment behaved as functional or pseudogenic. Donor age, sex, ethnicity and CMV serostatus were compiled alongside the repertoire data. To predict cytomegalovirus infection status, the study brought together high-throughput TCR immunosequencing, statistical association of individual TCRs with disease status, and machine learning. A separate validation cohort of over 95 different subjects was used in addition to the approximately 640-subject first cohort. The genetic ancestry cluster associated with self-reported Caucasian donors included around 76% of the roughly 380 genotyped donors. To study patterns of TCR occurrence, a later analysis re-analyzed previously published TCR beta repertoires from 700 or so donors and added high-resolution HLA genotyping. Roughly 300 gigabases of sequencing data and approximately 85 million unique TCR sequences were included in an early release covering around 600 HLA-typed donors. Rather than drawing on any new phenotypic data, the later analysis identified candidate immune exposures from TCR beta sequences and the way those sequences occurred across donors. Across some 400 genotyped donors of the cohort, an average of about 220,000 unique TCR beta nucleotide sequences per donor were sequenced, and roughly 20% of those sequences were non-productive. The study aimed to test whether cataloging public T cell receptors could reveal signatures of past pathogen exposure.

Note on this clone: The antigen it recognizes is unknown. Because the CDR3 is missing its conserved closing phenylalanine or tryptophan, this is likely a read error.

Including both end residues, the CDR3 is 14 amino acids long. The DNA shown is the 42-base CDR3, in frame from base 1. CDR1 is given as SGDLS and CDR2 as YYNGEE, both from the germline V gene. Relative to germline, V is missing 4 bases and J is missing 6 bases, with 6 bases of the junction outside any gene match. Study-level results and caveats: A later analysis found that HLA-associated TCR beta chains were more clonally expanded and had lower generation probabilities than equally common non-associated chains. In vitro tests confirmed that a few of the cytomegalovirus-associated TCR beta chains recognize cytomegalovirus antigens. This cohort had only TCR beta chains sequenced, and the lack of alpha or paired-chain data limited which features could be detected. A cluster of highly shared sequence variants was judged likely to represent a technical artifact of the sequencing pipeline. Immune exposure information for the cohort was limited to CMV serostatus. In a later analysis, several top co-occurrence clusters were reported to appear linked to parvovirus B19, influenza, CMV and Epstein-Barr virus. A later genetic analysis reported fewer N-insertions in productive TCRs among donors in an Asian-associated ancestry cluster than the roughly 700-donor mean. A total of 150 to 200 TCR beta chains were listed by the study as associated with cytomegalovirus. Because counts were too low, around 17 rarely observed V segments, including chromosome 9 orphons, were left out of the earlier analysis of some 600 of the donors. In a later analysis, most CMV-associated TCR beta chains were found to appear HLA-restricted, with HLA associations seemingly driven largely by CMV exposure. The presence/absence analyses assumed that sequencing depth was roughly uniform across donors, and that assumption may not be true. According to a later analysis, TCR association rates differed among HLA loci, with DRB1 alleles showing the most associated TCRs and HLA-C alleles showing the fewest. Because some donors lacked HLA typing at each locus, the association tests relied only on the typed subset. The authors suggested that the approach could potentially be generalized to other disease states and immunological phenotypes. When HLA alleles, especially DR and DQ, strongly co-occurred, attributing TCR associations to individual alleles was difficult. In an earlier analysis of roughly 500 of the donors, most TCR beta V segments appeared in productive rearrangements about 90% or about 30% of the time, broadly matching IMGT annotations. Most TCR sequences were observed very rarely across donors, whereas some public TCRs were present in many individuals. Some IMGT-functional V segments, including TRBV6-2 and TRBV6-3, could not be distinguished by the 87-base-pair reads and were therefore excluded. Specific HLA alleles were associated with about 17,000 TCR beta sequences at a false discovery rate of 0.05 in a later analysis. Cytomegalovirus status was reported to be diagnosed by the classifier with high specificity and sensitivity in both the original and validation cohorts. Correlated functional status among segregating V segments might be attributable to linkage disequilibrium, but an unknown experimental factor could not be ruled out. In a later genetic analysis, a missense DCLRE1C variant was associated with V-gene and J-gene trimming of TCR beta chains, and the association was replicated in an independent cohort. A further reported finding was that TCR beta sequences accurately predicted the HLA-A and HLA-B alleles for most subjects in the first cohort.

Library preparation was by the immunoSEQ multiplex PCR assay. A mixture of 60 forward primers for TCR Vbeta segments and 13 reverse primers for TCR Jbeta segments was used in the multiplex PCR. The CDR3 region of rearranged TCR beta genes was amplified from genomic DNA with a multiplex PCR assay. The Illumina HiSeq System was used to sequence the amplified TCR beta libraries as 87-base-pair reads. For the original study's pipeline: A later analysis tallied around 82 million unique TCR beta chains across the 700 or so repertoires, and around 9.9 million of those chains were shared by two or more donors. Raw reads were error-corrected and collapsed into unique sequences by a nearest-neighbor algorithm in which closely related sequences were merged to remove PCR and sequencing errors. CDR3 sequences were aligned to IMGT reference sequences to assign V, D and J gene segments. For a sequence to be retained, a match of at least six nucleotides to both a V gene segment and a J gene segment was required. A rearrangement counted as productive if the CDR3 had no stop codons and remained in frame with V and J, and every other rearrangement counted as non-productive. Following IMGT convention, CDR3 was defined as the stretch from the second conserved V-encoded cysteine to the conserved J-encoded phenylalanine. The earlier analysis of about 530 of the donors excluded any sequence lacking an unambiguous match to a single V gene segment. An earlier analysis of almost 600 of the donors classified V segments as functional when productive rearrangements were above 56.7% and as segregating when the standard deviation between donors was above 5%. To diagnose cytomegalovirus status from the catalog of TCR beta chain sequences, a statistical classification framework was built. A later analysis assigned V and J genes by comparing TCR nucleotide sequences with IMGT/GENE-DB human TR gene sequences. Using the TCRdist pipeline, a later analysis assigned CDR3 sequences along with most-parsimonious VDJ recombination scenarios. A later analysis defined each TCR beta chain by its CDR3 amino acid sequence plus V-gene family, and excluded reads lacking a unique V-gene family. To address suspected cross-contamination and a sequencing artifact, a later analysis removed several hundred highly shared, low-generation-probability nucleotide sequences. A later analysis calculated a clonal expansion index for each public chain from normalized within-repertoire ranks of inferred template counts. In a later analysis, generation probabilities were computed with a VDJ recombination model fitted to out-of-frame rearrangements, and the resulting probabilities were checked against IGoR. In a later analysis, hypergeometric tests were used to score TCR-TCR, TCR-HLA and TCR-CMV co-occurrence, with a repertoire-size bias correction applied to TCR pairs. False discovery rates were estimated in a later analysis by permuting HLA or CMV assignments 20 times. In a later analysis, co-occurring TCRs were grouped using DBSCAN, and TCRdist sequence similarity was added for clustering within HLA-allele-positive subsets. Repertoires with fewer than 30,000 or more than 120,000 public chains were left out of co-occurrence clustering, as were a handful of repertoires with anomalous nucleotide sharing. TCRdb took over this immuneACCESS table, retaining in-frame rearrangements with V and J assigned. Such tables are incomplete; in checked studies, under half of the missing clones stem from an unresolved V gene, and the remainder is unexplained. V, J and clone size reflect that table, while D and trimming were determined from the DNA. For this sample there are tens of thousands of clones; less than 75% appear just once. The biggest ten clones account for roughly a fifth of the sample.

The cohort was made up of approximately 670 healthy bone marrow donors. At the time of sampling, all cohort members were nominally healthy, though unrecorded immune exposures were likely present. The donor tested CMV seropositive, placing the donor among the 289 seropositive members of the cohort. A peripheral blood sample was collected from each donor, and TCR beta sequencing was performed on peripheral blood mononuclear cells. Genomic DNA was extracted from the blood cell samples with the Qiagen DNeasy Blood Extraction Kit. Sequencing was carried out using PBMCs. In this chain, TRBV9 is recombined with TRBJ1-4, with TRBD1 matching 7 junction bases. The origin of this receptor is a woman aged 50 to 60 in good health and CMV-seropositive. The DNA sequence is given as TGTGCCAGCAGCCCGACAGGGTTGGATGAAAAACTGTTTGTT. This encodes CASSPTGLDEKLFV.